The present T cell receptor beta chain was sequenced within a study of early T cells in non-severe SARS-CoV-2 infection. Across the whole study: Unpaired chains resulted from sequencing bulk RNA of unsorted whole blood.

Each single cDNA molecule received a unique molecular identifier. MiXCR was run by TCRdb on the 5' RACE reads, yielding one entry per CDR3 protein. The sample has 75,000 to 80,000 distinct CDR3 sequences; around 11% are singletons. This clonotype was counted between two and nine times. There are 16 residues in the CDR3. After removal of 3 bases from V and 1 base from J, the junction contained 9 bases not matched to a gene. Germline V gives CDR1 DFQATT, CDR2 SNEGSKA (reference sequence). The chain combines TRBV20-1 with TRBJ2-5; 9 bases are a match to TRBD2. This TCR was sampled from an adult who was a healthcare worker with PCR-confirmed SARS-CoV-2 infection or an uninfected control (not recorded which). The starting material was whole blood, obtained at baseline. The CDR3: CSARAGGPLIQETQYF. CDR3 nucleotides: TGCAGTGCTAGGGCGGGGGGGCCGTTGATCCAAGAGACCCAGTACTTC.